One and the same sample provided the 2 T cell receptor beta chains below, sequenced in a study of blood T cell repertoires in COVID-19. Assay used: immunoSEQ multiplex PCR; TCRdb lists only in-frame clones, some missing. The table has about 140,000 clones, 85% to 90% seen once; the top ten hold roughly 12%. Input material: PBMCs or T cells enriched from blood (not recorded which). These receptors all stem from a man in his fifties or sixties who had recovered from COVID-19.

The chain uses TRBV7-9 and TRBJ1-4; no clear D gene. V was pared by 3 bases and J by 10 bases, with 21 bases between. The CDR3 covers 16 residues. Germline CDR1 and CDR2: SEHNR and FQNEAQ (reference sequence). CDR3 DNA: TGTGCCAGCAGCTTGGGAGAAGGTGACCTGCTCGGAAAACTGTTTTTT. It translates to CASSLGEGDLLGKLFF. Drawing the rest from reference TRBV7-9 and TRBJ1-4, the complete variable domain is DTGVSQNPRHKITKRGQNVTFRCDPISEHNRLYWYRQTLGQGPEFLTYFQNEAQLEKSRLLSDRFSAERPKGSFSTLEIQRTEQGDSAMYLCASSLGEGDLLGKLFFGSGTQLSVL.

The V and J genes are TRBV5-5 and TRBJ1-2; tentatively, D is TRBD1 (5 bases). This CDR3 is 13 amino acids long. CDR1 is SGHKS, CDR2 YYEKEE, per germline (reference sequence). The V end was cut by 1 base, the J end by 3 bases, with 7 bases between. CDR3 residues: CASSLRDYYGYTF. The CDR3 DNA follows: TGTGCCAGCAGCTTGAGGGACTACTATGGCTACACCTTC.